This T cell receptor beta chain was recovered during a study of cytomegalovirus exposure and HLA in healthy donors. Whole-study results and caveats: Donors belonging to an Asian-associated ancestry cluster reportedly showed fewer N-insertions in productive TCRs than the approximately 670-donor mean, according to what a later analysis found.

Per germline, CDR1 SGHRS and CDR2 YFSETQ. The CDR3 consists of 15 residues. Trimming removed 0 bases at V and 4 bases at J, with 13 bases between. The PCR was carried out with 60 Vbeta primers and 13 Jbeta primers. Per the original data handling: Among the unique TCR beta chains that a later analysis counted, about 84 million in all, about 12 million were shared. The protocol was immunoSEQ multiplex PCR, while the TCRdb copy is restricted to in-frame clones and leaves out a portion. D and trimming come from the DNA, and the V and J calls and clone size come from that table. The data contain roughly 240,000 clones, 82% of them singletons. With regard to this clone: Its antigen is currently unknown.

The TCR originated in a woman aged 40 to 50 in good health and CMV-seropositive. V and J are TRBV5-1 and TRBJ1-1; D is possibly TRBD1 (6 bases). Sequenced material: PBMCs. CDR3 protein: CASSLESGVGTEAFF. In nucleotides, the CDR3 is TGCGCCAGCAGCTTGGAATCAGGGGTCGGCACTGAAGCTTTCTTT.